This record looks at one T cell receptor beta chain sequence and its context. No antigen is known for it. CDR3 length: 15 residues. Germline loops: CDR1 LNHNV, CDR2 YYDKDF (reference sequence). V was trimmed by 5 bases and J by 7 bases, leaving 15 bases between them. Once RNA had been extracted, it was reverse transcribed into cDNA to act as the sequencing template. Data came from immunoSEQ multiplex PCR; TCRdb stores just in-frame clones and leaves some out. The sample records over 150,000 clones, roughly 59% being singletons. The sample is drawn from a study of CD8+ T cells in alopecia areata. In the study overall: Treated patients swallowed 5 to 10 mg of oral tofacitinib twice daily. Tofacitinib continued for 6 to 18 months and was then withheld for 6 months. Whole-study findings and limits: Scalp lesions, especially in alopecia totalis/universalis, had higher clonality than normal scalp.

Both peripheral blood and punch biopsies of lesional scalp skin were obtained from patients who had alopecia areata. This TCR was sampled from a human donor with alopecia areata. The sample here was CD4+ T cells sorted from blood, taken at week 0. The J gene is TRBJ1-6, the V gene TRBV15, with unresolved D. CDR3 loop: CATSSYGRENSPLHF. DNA of the CDR3: TGTGCCACCAGCTCCTACGGACGGGAAAATTCACCCCTCCACTTT.